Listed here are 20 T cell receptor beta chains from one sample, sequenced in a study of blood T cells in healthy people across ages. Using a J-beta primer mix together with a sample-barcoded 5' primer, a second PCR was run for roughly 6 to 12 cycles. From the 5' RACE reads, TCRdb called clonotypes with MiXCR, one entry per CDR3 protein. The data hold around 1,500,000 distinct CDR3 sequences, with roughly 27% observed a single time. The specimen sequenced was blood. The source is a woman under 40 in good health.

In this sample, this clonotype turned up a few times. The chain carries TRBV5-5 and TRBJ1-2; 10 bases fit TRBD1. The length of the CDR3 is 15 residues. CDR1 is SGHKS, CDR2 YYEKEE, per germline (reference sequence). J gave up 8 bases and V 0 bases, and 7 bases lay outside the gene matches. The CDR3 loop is CASSLVGTGDEGYTF. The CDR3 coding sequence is TGTGCCAGCAGCTTGGTCGGGACAGGGGACGAGGGCTACACCTTC. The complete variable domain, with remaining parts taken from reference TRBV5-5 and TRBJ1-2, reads DAGVTQSPTHLIKTRGQQVTLRCSPISGHKSVSWYQQVLGQGPQFIFQYYEKEERGRGNFPDRFSARQFPNYSSELNVNALLLGDSALYLCASSLVGTGDEGYTFGSGTRLTVV.

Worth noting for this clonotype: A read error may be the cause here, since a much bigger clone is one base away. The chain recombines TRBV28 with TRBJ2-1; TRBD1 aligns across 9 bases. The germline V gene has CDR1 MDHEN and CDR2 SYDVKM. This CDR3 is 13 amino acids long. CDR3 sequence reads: CASSPGTGIERYF. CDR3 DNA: TGTGCCAGCAGTCCCGGGACAGGGATCGAGCGGTACTTC.

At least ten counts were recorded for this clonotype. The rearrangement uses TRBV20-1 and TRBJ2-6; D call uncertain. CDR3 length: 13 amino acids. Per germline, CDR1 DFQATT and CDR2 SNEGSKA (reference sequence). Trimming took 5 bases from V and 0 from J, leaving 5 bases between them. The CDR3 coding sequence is TGCAGTGCTCAGCACTCTGGGGCCAACGTCCTGACTTTC. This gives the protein CSAQHSGANVLTF.

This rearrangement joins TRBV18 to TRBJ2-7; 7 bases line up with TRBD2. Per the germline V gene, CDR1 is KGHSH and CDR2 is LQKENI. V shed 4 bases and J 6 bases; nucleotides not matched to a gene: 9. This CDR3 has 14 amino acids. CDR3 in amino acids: CASSLREGGSEQYF. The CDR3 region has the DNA TGTGCCAGCTCACTCAGGGAGGGAGGTTCCGAGCAGTACTTC.

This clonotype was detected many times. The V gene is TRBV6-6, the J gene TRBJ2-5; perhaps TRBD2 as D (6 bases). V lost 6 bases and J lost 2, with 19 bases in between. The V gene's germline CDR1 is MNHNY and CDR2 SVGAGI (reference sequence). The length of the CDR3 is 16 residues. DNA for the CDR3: TGTGCCAGCAGCCCCACGGGCCCGGGACTTCAAGAGACCCAGTACTTC. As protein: CASSPTGPGLQETQYF.

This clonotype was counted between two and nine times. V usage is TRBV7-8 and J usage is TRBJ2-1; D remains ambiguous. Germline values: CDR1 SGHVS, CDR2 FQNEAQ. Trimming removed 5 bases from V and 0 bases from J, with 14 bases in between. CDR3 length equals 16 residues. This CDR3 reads CASSPSVVSSYNEQFF. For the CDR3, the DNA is TGTGCCAGCAGCCCAAGTGTCGTCAGCTCCTACAATGAGCAGTTCTTC.

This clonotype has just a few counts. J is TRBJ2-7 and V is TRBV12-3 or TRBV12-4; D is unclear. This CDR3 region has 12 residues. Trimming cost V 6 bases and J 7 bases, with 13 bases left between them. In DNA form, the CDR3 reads TGTGCCAGCAGGGTGTGGGGTGGGGAGCAGTACTTC. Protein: CASRVWGGEQYF.

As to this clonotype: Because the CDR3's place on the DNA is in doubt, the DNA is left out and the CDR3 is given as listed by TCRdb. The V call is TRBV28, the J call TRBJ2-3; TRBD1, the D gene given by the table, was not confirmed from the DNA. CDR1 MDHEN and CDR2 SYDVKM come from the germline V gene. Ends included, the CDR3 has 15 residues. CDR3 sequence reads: CASMVGGGAKDTRYF.

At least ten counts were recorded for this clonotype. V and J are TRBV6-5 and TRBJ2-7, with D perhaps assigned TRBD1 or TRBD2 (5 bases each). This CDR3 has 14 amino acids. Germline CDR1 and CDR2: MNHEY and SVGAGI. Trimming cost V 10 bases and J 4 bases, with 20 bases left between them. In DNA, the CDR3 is TGTGCCACCTCCCGGGACGGACTCCTTTACGAGCAGTACTTC. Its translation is CATSRDGLLYEQYF.

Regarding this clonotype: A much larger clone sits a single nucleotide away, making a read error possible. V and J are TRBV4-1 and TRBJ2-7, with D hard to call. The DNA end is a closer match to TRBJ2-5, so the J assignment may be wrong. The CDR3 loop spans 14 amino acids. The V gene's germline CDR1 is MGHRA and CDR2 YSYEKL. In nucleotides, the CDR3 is TGCGCCAGCAGCCAAGATAGTTCTGGGGAGACCCAGTACTTC. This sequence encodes CASSQDSSGETQYF.

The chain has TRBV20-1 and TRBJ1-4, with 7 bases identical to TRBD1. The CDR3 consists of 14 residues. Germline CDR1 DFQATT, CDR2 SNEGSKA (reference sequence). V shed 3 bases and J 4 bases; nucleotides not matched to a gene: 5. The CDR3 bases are TGCAGTGCTAGTGGGAGGGGGCTTAATGAAAAACTGTTTTTT. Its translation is CSASGRGLNEKLFF.

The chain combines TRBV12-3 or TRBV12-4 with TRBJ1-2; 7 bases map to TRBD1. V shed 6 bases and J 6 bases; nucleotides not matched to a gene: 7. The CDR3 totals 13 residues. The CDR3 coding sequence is TGTGCCAGCAGGGGACAGTCGGTGGATGGCTACACCTTC. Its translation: CASRGQSVDGYTF.

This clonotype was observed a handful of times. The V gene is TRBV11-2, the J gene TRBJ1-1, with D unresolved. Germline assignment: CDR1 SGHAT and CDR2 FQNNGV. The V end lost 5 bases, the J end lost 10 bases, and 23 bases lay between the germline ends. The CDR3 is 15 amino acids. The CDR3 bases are TGTGCCAGCAGCGAGAGCCGGGGAGCCCGAGGTAGAGCTTTCTTT. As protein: CASSESRGARGRAFF.

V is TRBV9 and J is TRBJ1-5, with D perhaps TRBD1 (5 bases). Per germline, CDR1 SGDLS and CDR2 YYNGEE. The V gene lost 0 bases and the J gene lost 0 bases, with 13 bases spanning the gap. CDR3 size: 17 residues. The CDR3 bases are TGTGCCAGCAGCGTAGATGGGGGGTCAGATAGCAATCAGCCCCAGCATTTT. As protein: CASSVDGGSDSNQPQHF.

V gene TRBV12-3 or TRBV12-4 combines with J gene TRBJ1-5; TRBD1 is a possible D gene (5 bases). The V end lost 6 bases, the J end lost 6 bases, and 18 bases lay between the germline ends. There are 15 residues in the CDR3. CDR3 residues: CASSHRVQGFQPQHF. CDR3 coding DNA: TGTGCCAGCAGCCACCGAGTCCAGGGTTTTCAGCCCCAGCATTTT.

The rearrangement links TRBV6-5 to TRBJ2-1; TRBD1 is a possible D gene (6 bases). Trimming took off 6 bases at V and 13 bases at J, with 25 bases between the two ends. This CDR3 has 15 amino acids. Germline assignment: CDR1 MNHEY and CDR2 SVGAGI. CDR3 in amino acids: CASRNRVDHQETQFF. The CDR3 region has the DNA TGTGCCAGCAGAAACAGGGTGGACCACCAAGAGACCCAGTTCTTC.

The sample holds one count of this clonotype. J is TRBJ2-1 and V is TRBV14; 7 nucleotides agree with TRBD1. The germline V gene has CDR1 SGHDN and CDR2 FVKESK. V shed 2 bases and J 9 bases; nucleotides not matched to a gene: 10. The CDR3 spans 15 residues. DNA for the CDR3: TGTGCCAGCAGCCAACGATTGGACAGGCTGGGTGAGCAGTTCTTC. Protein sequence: CASSQRLDRLGEQFF.

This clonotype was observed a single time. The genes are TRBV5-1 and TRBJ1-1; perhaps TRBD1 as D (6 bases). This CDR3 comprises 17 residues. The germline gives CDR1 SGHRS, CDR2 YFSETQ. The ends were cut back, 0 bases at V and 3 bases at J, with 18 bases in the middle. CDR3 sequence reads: CASSLAHGGRVDTEAFF. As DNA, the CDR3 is TGCGCCAGCAGCTTGGCACACGGGGGGCGGGTTGACACTGAAGCTTTCTTT.

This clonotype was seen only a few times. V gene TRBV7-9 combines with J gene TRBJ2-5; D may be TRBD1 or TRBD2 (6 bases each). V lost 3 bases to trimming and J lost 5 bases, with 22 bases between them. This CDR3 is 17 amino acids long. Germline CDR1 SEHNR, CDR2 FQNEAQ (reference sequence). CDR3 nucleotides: TGTGCCAGCAGCTTTATCACTTCGGAGGGGGACCGGGAGACCCAGTACTTC. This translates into CASSFITSEGDRETQYF.

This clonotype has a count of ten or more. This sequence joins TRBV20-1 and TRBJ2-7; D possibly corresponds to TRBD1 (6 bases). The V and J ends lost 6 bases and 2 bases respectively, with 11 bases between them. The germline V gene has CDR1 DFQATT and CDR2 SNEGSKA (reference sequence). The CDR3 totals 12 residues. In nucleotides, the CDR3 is TGCAGTGCAGTACAGGGCACCTACGAGCAGTACTTC. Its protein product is CSAVQGTYEQYF.